These 5 T cell receptor beta chains originate from one sample sequenced in a study of blood T cell repertoires in COVID-19. Measured with immunoSEQ multiplex PCR; TCRdb has only the in-frame clones, and not every one. The profile shows about 95,000 clones, approximately 91% of them singletons. Sequencing was carried out using peripheral blood. These receptors came from an older woman with acute or convalescent COVID-19.

The CDR3 region has the DNA TGTGCCAGCAGCACCACGACCCCGGGGGAGCAGTACTTC. The encoded protein is CASSTTTPGEQYF. This chain uses TRBV5-4 with TRBJ2-7, with D possibly TRBD2 on 5 matching bases. CDR3 length equals 13 residues. Germline V gene data show CDR1 as SGHNT and CDR2 as YYREEE (reference sequence). The ends were cut back, 4 bases at V and 7 bases at J, with 15 bases in the middle.

J is TRBJ2-7 and V is TRBV28, with a tentative D call TRBD2 (6 bases). Trimming shortened V by 4 bases and J by 2 bases, and 21 bases separated the two germline ends. Germline V CDR1 and CDR2: MDHEN, SYDVKM. The CDR3 extends over 17 amino acids. The CDR3 loop is CASSSVGGPRGPYEQYF. The CDR3, as DNA: TGTGCCAGCAGTTCCGTCGGAGGGCCCCGAGGCCCCTACGAGCAGTACTTC.

This clone was detected only once. V gene TRBV7-2 combines with J gene TRBJ2-3; 7 positions agree with TRBD1. The CDR3 contains 15 residues. Trimming at V came to 5 bases and at J to 2 bases, leaving 7 bases not matched to a gene. CDR1 and CDR2 from the germline V gene are SGHTA and FQGNSA. The CDR3 DNA reads TGTGCCAGCAGCATGGGGACAGCCAACACAGATACGCAGTATTTT. Its protein product is CASSMGTANTDTQYF.

V gene TRBV12-3 or TRBV12-4 combines with J gene TRBJ1-5; possibly TRBD1 for D (6 bases). The length of the CDR3 is 13 residues. V was pared by 7 bases and J by 7 bases, with 14 bases between. CDR3 sequence: CASNRDGVQPQHF. The CDR3, as DNA: TGTGCCAGCAACAGGGACGGGGTACAGCCCCAGCATTTT.

The V and J genes are TRBV28 and TRBJ1-1, with D possibly matching TRBD1 (5 bases). The CDR3 extends over 17 amino acids. Looked up from germline, CDR1 is MDHEN and CDR2 is SYDVKM. The V end lost 2 bases, the J end lost 7 bases, and 23 bases lay between the germline ends. The CDR3 DNA follows: TGTGCCAGCAGTTTACTGGGCAGGGTTGGAGGGTACGGTGAAGCTTTCTTT. Amino acids: CASSLLGRVGGYGEAFF.